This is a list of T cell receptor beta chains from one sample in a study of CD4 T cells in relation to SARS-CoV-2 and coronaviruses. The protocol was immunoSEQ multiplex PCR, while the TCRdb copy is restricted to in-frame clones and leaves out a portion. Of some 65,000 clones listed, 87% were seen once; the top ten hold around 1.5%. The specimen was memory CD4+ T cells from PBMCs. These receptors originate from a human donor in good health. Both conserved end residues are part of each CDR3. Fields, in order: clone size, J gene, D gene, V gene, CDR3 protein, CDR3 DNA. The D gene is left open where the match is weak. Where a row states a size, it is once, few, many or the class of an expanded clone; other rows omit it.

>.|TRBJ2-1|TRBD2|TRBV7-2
CASRASGIKQFF
TGTGCCAGCAGGGCCAGCGGGATTAAGCAGTTCTTC
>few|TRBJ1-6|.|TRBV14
CASSGLHYNSPLHF
TGTGCCAGCAGCGGGCTCCACTATAATTCACCCCTCCACTTT
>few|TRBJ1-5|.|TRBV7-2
CASSLTAYSNQPQHF
TGTGCCAGCAGCCTGACAGCGTATAGCAATCAGCCCCAGCATTTT
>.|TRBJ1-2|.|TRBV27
CASRDSNYGYTF
TGTGCCAGCAGAGACAGCAACTATGGCTACACCTTC
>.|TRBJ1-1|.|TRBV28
CASTLARGGVTEAFF
TGTGCCAGCACCCTGGCGAGGGGGGGAGTGACTGAAGCTTTCTTT
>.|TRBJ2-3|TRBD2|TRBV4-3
CASAGGAHTDTQYF
TGCGCCAGCGCGGGGGGGGCGCACACAGATACGCAGTATTTT
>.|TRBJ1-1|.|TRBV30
CAWREHDVRRGSGLYTEAFF
TGTGCCTGGAGGGAACATGATGTTAGGAGGGGTTCCGGCCTCTACACTGAAGCTTTCTTT
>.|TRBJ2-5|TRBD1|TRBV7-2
CASSPPGGAQTQYF
TGTGCCAGCAGCCCCCCAGGGGGCGCACAGACCCAGTACTTC
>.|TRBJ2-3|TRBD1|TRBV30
CAWTRTGGRTDTQYF
TGTGCCTGGACCCGGACAGGGGGCCGCACAGATACGCAGTATTTT
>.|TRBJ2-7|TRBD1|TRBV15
CATSRGQGVDEQYF
TGTGCCACCAGCAGGGGACAGGGTGTCGACGAGCAGTACTTC
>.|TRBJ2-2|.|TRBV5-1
CASSPTGNTGELFF
TGCGCCAGCAGCCCGACGGGAAACACCGGGGAGCTGTTTTTT
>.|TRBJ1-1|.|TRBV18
CASSPLADSRTEAFF
TGTGCCAGCTCACCCTTAGCCGACAGTCGCACTGAAGCTTTCTTT
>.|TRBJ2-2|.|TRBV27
CASTPRGDLRRSSGELFF
TGTGCCAGCACCCCAAGGGGGGACTTACGACGGTCCTCCGGGGAGCTGTTTTTT
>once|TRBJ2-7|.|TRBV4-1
CASSQDSGQHYEQYF
TGCGCCAGCAGCCAAGATTCCGGACAGCACTACGAGCAGTACTTC
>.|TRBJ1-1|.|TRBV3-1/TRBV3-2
CASSQGEGSLSAFF
TGTGCCAGCAGCCAAGGCGAGGGGAGCTTAAGTGCTTTCTTT
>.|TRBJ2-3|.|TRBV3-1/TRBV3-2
CASSRRTLGGSTDTQYF
TGTGCCAGCAGCCGACGTACACTAGGCGGGAGCACAGATACGCAGTATTTT
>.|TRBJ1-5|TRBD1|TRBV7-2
CASSPTGERQPQHF
TGTGCCAGCAGCCCGACAGGGGAAAGGCAGCCCCAGCATTTT
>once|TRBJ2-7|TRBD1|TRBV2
CASRPGQGYYEQYF
TGTGCCAGCAGACCGGGACAGGGATACTACGAGCAGTACTTC
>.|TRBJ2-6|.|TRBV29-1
CSVEGRGGGSGANVLTF
TGCAGCGTTGAAGGTCGGGGAGGGGGCTCTGGGGCCAACGTCCTGACTTTC
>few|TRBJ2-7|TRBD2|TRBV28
CASSEASGSYEQYF
TGTGCCAGCAGTGAGGCTAGCGGGAGCTACGAGCAGTACTTC
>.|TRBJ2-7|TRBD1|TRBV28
CASSPPGTASYEQYF
TGTGCCAGCAGTCCCCCCGGGACAGCATCCTACGAGCAGTACTTC
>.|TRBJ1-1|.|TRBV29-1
CSVDSLGVRNTEAFF
TGCAGCGTTGATAGTTTAGGGGTGCGGAACACTGAAGCTTTCTTT
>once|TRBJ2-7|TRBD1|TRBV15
CATSRETGSYEQYF
TGTGCCACCAGCAGAGAGACAGGGTCCTACGAGCAGTACTTC
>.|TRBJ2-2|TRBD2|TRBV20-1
CSASRTRGTGELFF
TGCAGTGCTAGTAGGACTAGGGGTACCGGGGAGCTGTTTTTT
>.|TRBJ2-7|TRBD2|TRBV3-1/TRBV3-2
CASSQDPSGRARYEQYF
TGTGCCAGCAGCCAAGATCCTAGCGGGAGGGCCAGGTACGAGCAGTACTTC
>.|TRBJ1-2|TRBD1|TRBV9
CASSVGTGAFYGYTF
TGTGCCAGCAGCGTGGGGACAGGGGCCTTCTATGGCTACACCTTC
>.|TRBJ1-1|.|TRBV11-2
CASSSWTGDTEAFF
TGTGCCAGCAGCTCCTGGACGGGCGACACTGAAGCTTTCTTT
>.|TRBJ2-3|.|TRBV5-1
CASSLEGGSGRDTQYF
TGCGCCAGCAGCTTGGAAGGCGGGTCCGGAAGAGATACGCAGTATTTT
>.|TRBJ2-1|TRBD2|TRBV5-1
CASQGSPASGRAGDLDEQFF
TGCGCCAGTCAGGGGTCCCCTGCTAGCGGGAGGGCCGGTGATTTGGATGAGCAGTTCTTC
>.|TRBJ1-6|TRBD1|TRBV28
CASSTTGDASPLHF
TGTGCCAGCAGTACGACAGGGGACGCTTCACCCCTCCACTTT
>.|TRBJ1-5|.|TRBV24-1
CATSPNSAYSNQPQHF
TGTGCCACCAGCCCAAACAGTGCCTATAGCAATCAGCCCCAGCATTTT
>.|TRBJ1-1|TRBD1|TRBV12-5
CASGQGRWGTEAFF
TGTGCTAGCGGACAGGGAAGATGGGGCACTGAAGCTTTCTTT
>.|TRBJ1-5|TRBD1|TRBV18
CASSLDATGSAQPQHF
TGTGCCAGCTCACTTGATGCGACAGGGTCGGCTCAGCCCCAGCATTTT
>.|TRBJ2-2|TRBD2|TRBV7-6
CASSSSPAGGVGELFF
TGTGCCAGCAGCTCATCACCAGCGGGGGGTGTAGGGGAGCTGTTTTTT
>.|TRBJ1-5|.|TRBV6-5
CASSRGPDQPQHF
TGTGCCAGCAGTCGCGGGCCGGATCAGCCCCAGCATTTT
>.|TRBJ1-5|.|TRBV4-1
CASSQMGNQPQHF
TGCGCCAGCAGCCAGATGGGGAATCAGCCCCAGCATTTT
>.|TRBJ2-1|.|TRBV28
CASSPMEGKEETSYNEQFF
TGTGCCAGCAGTCCCATGGAGGGAAAAGAGGAGACTTCCTACAATGAGCAGTTCTTC
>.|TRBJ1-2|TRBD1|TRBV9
CASSARQGPYGYTF
TGTGCCAGCAGCGCCAGACAGGGACCCTATGGCTACACCTTC
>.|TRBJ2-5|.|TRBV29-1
CSVESGTNLHPETQYF
TGCAGCGTGGAGTCCGGGACCAACCTACACCCAGAGACCCAGTACTTC
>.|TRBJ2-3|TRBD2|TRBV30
CAWSHGLAGRGTQYF
TGTGCCTGGAGTCACGGACTAGCGGGTAGGGGTACGCAGTATTTT
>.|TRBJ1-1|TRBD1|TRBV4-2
CASSRRGGRTGGYLSGTEAFF
TGTGCCAGCAGCCGCAGGGGGGGGAGGACAGGGGGCTATTTAAGTGGCACTGAAGCTTTCTTT
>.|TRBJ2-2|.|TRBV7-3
CASSLVVTVPGELFF
TGTGCCAGCAGTCTAGTGGTGACCGTCCCCGGGGAGCTGTTTTTT
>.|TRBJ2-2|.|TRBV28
CASSSSNTGELFF
TGTGCCAGCAGTTCCTCGAACACCGGGGAGCTGTTTTTT
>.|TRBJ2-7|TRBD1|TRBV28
CASNDRGYEQYF
TGTGCCAGCAACGACAGGGGCTACGAGCAGTACTTC
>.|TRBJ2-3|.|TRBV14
CASSQGDRYRERGADTQYF
TGTGCCAGCAGCCAAGGAGACCGGTACCGGGAGAGGGGGGCAGATACGCAGTATTTT
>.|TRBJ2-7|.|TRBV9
CASSVEPGDYEQYF
TGTGCCAGCAGCGTAGAACCGGGGGACTACGAGCAGTACTTC
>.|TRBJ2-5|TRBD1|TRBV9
CASSSSGQEETQYF
TGTGCCAGCAGCTCTTCGGGACAGGAAGAGACCCAGTACTTC